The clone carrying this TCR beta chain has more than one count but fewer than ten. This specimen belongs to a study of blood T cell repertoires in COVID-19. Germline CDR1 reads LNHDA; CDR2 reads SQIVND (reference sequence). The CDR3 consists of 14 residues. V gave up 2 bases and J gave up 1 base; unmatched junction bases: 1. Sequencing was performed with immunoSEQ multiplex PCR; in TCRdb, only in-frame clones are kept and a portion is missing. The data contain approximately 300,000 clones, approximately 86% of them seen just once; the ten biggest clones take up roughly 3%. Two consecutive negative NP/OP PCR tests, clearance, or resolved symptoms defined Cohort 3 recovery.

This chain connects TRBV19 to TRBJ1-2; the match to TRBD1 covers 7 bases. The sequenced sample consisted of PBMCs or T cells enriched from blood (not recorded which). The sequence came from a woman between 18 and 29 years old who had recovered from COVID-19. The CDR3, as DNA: TGTGCCAGTAGTATACGGGACAGTAACTATGGCTACACCTTC. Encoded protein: CASSIRDSNYGYTF.